This TCR beta chain was captured by sequencing in a study of blood T cells in healthy people across ages. V was pared by 3 bases and J by 0 bases, with 7 bases of the junction left unmatched. The CDR3 spans 18 residues. Germline V gives CDR1 KGHDR, CDR2 SFDVKD. A J-beta primer mix and a sample-barcoded 5' primer were used in a second PCR of about 7 to 12 cycles. MiXCR, run by TCRdb on the 5' RACE reads, gives a single entry per CDR3 protein. The sample holds approximately 880,000 distinct CDR3 sequences, roughly 52% seen once. The sequencing input was blood. This chain joins TRBV24-1 and TRBJ2-1; 10 bases agree with TRBD2. This clonotype was obtained from a young man in good health. CDR3 in DNA: TGTGCCACCAGTGATCCCGGGACTAGCGACTACTCCTACAATGAGCAGTTCTTC. It codes for CATSDPGTSDYSYNEQFF.